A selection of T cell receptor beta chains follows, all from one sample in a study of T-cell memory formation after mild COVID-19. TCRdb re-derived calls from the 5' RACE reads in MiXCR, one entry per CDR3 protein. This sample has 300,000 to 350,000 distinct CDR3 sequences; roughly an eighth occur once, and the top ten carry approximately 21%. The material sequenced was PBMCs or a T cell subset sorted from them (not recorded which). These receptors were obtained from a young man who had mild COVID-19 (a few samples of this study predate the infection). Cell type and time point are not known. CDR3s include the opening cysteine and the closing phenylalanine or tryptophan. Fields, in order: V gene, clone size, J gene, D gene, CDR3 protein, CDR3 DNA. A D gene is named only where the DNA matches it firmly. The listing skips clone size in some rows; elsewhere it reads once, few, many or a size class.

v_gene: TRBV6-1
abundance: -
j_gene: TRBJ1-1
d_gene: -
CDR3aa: CASSDLAGPGRGAAFF
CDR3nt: TGTGCCAGCAGTGATCTCGCCGGGCCAGGGAGAGGGGCAGCTTTCTTT

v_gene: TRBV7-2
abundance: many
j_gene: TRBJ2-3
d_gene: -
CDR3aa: CASSLVLGATDTQYF
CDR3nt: TGTGCCAGCAGCTTAGTGTTGGGAGCCACAGATACGCAGTATTTT

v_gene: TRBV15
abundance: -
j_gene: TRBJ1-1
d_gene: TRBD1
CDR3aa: CATSRDRGLIEAFF
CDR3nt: TGTGCCACCAGCAGAGATAGGGGGCTGATTGAAGCTTTCTTT

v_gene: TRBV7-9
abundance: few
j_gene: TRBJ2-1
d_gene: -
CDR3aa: CASSSGEQFF
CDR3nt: TGTGCCAGCAGCTCAGGGGAGCAGTTCTTC

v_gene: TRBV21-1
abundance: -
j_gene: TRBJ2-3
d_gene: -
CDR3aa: CASSKDLQGESDTQYF
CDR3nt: TGTGCCAGCAGCAAAGACCTACAGGGCGAATCAGATACGCAGTATTTT

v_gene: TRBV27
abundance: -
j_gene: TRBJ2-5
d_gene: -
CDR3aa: CASSLGWRQETQYF
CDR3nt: TGTGCCAGCAGTTTGGGGTGGAGGCAAGAGACCCAGTACTTC

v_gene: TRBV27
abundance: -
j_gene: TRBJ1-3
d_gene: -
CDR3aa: CASSLGLSPGNTIYF
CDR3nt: TGTGCCAGCAGTTTGGGATTGAGCCCTGGAAACACCATATATTTT

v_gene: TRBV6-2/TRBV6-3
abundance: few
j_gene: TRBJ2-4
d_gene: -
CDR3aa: CASRRAGAKNIQYF
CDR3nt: TGTGCCAGCCGAAGGGCGGGGGCCAAAAACATTCAGTACTTC

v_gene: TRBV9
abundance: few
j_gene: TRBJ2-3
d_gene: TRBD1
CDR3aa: CASRAGQGPTDTQYF
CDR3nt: TGTGCCAGCAGAGCGGGACAGGGTCCCACAGATACGCAGTATTTT

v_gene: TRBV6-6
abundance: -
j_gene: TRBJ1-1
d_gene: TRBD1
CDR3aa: CASNPTGTGATEAFF
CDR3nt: TGTGCCAGCAATCCTACCGGGACAGGGGCCACTGAAGCTTTCTTT

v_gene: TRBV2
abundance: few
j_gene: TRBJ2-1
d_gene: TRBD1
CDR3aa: CASSGTGYWDEQFF
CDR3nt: TGTGCCAGCAGTGGGACAGGGTACTGGGATGAGCAGTTCTTC

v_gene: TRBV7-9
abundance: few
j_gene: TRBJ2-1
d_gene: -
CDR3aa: CASSLSEEQFF
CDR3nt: TGTGCCAGCAGCTTGTCAGAGGAGCAGTTCTTC

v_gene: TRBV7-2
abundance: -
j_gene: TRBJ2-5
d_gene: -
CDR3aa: CASSSRFRGETQYF
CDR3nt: TGTGCCAGCAGCTCGCGATTCAGGGGAGAGACCCAGTACTTC

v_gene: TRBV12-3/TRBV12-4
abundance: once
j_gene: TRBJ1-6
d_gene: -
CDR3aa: CASRKQANNSPLHF
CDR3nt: TGTGCCAGCAGGAAACAGGCTAATAATTCACCCCTCCACTTT

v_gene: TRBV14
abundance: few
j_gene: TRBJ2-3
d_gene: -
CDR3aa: CASSQDHLSDTQYF
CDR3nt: TGTGCCAGCAGCCAAGACCACCTCAGCGATACGCAGTATTTT

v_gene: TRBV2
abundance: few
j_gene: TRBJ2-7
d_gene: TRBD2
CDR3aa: CASIRVAGAREQYF
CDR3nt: TGTGCCAGCATTCGAGTAGCGGGGGCTCGGGAGCAGTACTTC

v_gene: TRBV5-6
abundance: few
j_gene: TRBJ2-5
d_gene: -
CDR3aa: CASSLVGAGETQYF
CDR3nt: TGTGCCAGCAGCTTGGTTGGTGCGGGAGAGACCCAGTACTTC

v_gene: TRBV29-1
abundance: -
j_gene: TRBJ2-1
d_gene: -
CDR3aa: CSGTRTGVGNEQFF
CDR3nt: TGCAGCGGGACTCGGACCGGGGTTGGGAATGAGCAGTTCTTC

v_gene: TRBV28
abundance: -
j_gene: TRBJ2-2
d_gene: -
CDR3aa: CASSLGGLYTGELFF
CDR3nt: TGTGCCAGCAGTTTGGGTGGGCTTTACACCGGGGAGCTGTTTTTT

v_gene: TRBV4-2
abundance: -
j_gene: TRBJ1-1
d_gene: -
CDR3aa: CASSQQSYTEAFF
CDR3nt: TGTGCCAGCAGCCAACAGAGTTACACTGAAGCTTTCTTT

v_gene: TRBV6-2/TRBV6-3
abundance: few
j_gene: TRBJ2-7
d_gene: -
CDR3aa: CASSLPYEQYF
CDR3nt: TGTGCCAGCAGTCTCCCCTACGAGCAGTACTTC

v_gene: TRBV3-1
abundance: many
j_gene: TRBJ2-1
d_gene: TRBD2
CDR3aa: CASSQDAGGAPEQFF
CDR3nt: TGTGCCAGCAGCCAAGATGCCGGGGGGGCCCCCGAGCAGTTCTTC

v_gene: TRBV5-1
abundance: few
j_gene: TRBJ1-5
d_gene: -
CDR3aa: CASSLELNQPQHF
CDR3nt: TGCGCCAGCAGCTTGGAGTTGAATCAGCCCCAGCATTTT

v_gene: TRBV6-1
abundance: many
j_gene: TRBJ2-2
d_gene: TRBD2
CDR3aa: CASSEGLAATGELFF
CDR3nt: TGTGCCAGCAGTGAGGGACTAGCGGCCACCGGGGAGCTGTTTTTT

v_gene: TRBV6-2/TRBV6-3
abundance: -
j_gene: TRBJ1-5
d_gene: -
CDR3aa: CASNLGGASNQPQHF
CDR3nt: TGTGCCAGCAACCTAGGGGGGGCGAGCAATCAGCCCCAGCATTTT

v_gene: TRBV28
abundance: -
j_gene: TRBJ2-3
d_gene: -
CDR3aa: CASRLTVSSSTDTQYF
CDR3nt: TGTGCCAGCAGGTTGACTGTATCTTCTAGCACAGATACGCAGTATTTT

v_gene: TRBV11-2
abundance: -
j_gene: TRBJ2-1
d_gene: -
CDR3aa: CASSPPAYNEQFF
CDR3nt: TGTGCCAGCAGCCCCCCGGCCTACAATGAGCAGTTCTTC

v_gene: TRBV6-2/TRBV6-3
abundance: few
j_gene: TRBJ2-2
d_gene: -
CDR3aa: CASSNRPGELFF
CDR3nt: TGTGCCAGCAGCAACCGTCCCGGGGAGCTGTTTTTT

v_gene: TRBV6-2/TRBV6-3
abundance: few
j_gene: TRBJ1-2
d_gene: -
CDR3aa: CASVIGHLNYGYTF
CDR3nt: TGTGCCAGCGTAATAGGACACTTAAACTATGGCTACACCTTC

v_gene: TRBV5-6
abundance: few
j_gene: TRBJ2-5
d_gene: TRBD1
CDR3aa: CASSLWTGKGQETQYF
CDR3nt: TGTGCCAGCAGCTTGTGGACAGGGAAGGGGCAAGAGACCCAGTACTTC

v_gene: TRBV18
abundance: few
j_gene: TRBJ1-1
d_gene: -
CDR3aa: CASSPLTEMNTEAFF
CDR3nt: TGTGCCAGCTCACCTCTCACGGAGATGAACACTGAAGCTTTCTTT

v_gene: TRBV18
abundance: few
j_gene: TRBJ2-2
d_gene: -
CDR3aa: CASSEGENTGELFF
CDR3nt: TGTGCCAGCTCAGAGGGAGAGAACACCGGGGAGCTGTTTTTT

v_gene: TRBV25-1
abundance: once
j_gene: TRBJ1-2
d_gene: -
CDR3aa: CASSEPGEIRRYGYTF
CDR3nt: TGTGCCAGCAGTGAACCAGGGGAGATTCGTCGCTATGGCTACACCTTC

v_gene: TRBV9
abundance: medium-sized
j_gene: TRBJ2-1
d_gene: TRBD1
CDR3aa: CASSVGTGRNEQFF
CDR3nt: TGTGCCAGCAGCGTAGGGACAGGAAGGAATGAGCAGTTCTTC

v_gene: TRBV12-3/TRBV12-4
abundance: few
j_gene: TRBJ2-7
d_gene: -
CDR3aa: CASSPEYEQYF
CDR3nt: TGTGCCAGCAGTCCAGAGTACGAGCAGTACTTC

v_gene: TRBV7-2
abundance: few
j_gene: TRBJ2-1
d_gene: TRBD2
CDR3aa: CASSSTRGGAKFGEQFF
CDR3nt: TGTGCCAGCAGCTCCACTCGCGGGGGGGCTAAGTTTGGTGAGCAGTTCTTC

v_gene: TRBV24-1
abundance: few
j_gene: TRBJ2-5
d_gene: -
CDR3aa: CATSDSRGLGETQYF
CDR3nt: TGTGCCACCAGTGATAGCCGAGGACTTGGGGAGACCCAGTACTTC

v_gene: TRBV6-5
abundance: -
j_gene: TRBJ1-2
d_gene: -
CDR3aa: CASSRGMYGYTF
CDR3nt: TGTGCCAGCAGTAGGGGGATGTATGGCTACACCTTC

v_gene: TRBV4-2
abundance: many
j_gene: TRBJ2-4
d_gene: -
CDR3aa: CASSLVTLVAKNIQYF
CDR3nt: TGTGCCAGCAGCCTCGTGACCCTCGTAGCCAAAAACATTCAGTACTTC

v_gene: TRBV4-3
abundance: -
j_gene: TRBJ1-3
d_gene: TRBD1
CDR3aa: CASSQGQGVTGDTIYF
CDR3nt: TGCGCCAGCAGCCAGGGACAGGGGGTTACCGGGGACACCATATATTTT

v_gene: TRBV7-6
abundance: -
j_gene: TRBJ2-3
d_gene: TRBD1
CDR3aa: CTDRGTDTQYF
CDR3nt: TGCACCGACAGGGGAACAGATACGCAGTATTTT

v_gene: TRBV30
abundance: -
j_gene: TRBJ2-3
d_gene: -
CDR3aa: CAWATRGTPSTDTQYF
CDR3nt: TGTGCCTGGGCGACTAGAGGGACCCCTAGCACAGATACGCAGTATTTT

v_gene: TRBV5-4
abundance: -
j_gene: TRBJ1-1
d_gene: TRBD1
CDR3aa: CASSWGTGGDTEAFF
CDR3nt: TGTGCCAGCAGCTGGGGGACAGGGGGGGACACTGAAGCTTTCTTT

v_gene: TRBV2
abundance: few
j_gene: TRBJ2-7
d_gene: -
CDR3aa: CASSWGAAGKFVYEQYF
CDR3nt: TGTGCCAGCAGCTGGGGGGCCGCGGGGAAATTTGTCTACGAGCAGTACTTC

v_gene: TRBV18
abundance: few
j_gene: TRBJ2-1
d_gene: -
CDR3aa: CASSPPNRADEQFF
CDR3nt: TGTGCCAGCTCACCACCTAACAGGGCGGATGAGCAGTTCTTC

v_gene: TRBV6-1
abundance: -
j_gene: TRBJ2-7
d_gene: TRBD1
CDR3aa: CASSEVLQGNYEQYF
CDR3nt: TGTGCCAGCAGTGAAGTTCTACAGGGGAACTACGAGCAGTACTTC

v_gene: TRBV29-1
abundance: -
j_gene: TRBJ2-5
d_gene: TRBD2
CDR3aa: CSVATSGGAQETQYF
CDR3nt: TGCAGCGTTGCGACTAGCGGGGGGGCCCAAGAGACCCAGTACTTC

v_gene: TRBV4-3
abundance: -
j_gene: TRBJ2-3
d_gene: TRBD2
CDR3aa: CASSRVAGGTDTQYF
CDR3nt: TGCGCCAGCAGCCGAGTAGCGGGGGGGACAGATACGCAGTATTTT

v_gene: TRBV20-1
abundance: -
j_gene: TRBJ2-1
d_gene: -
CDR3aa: CSAPTKVAKFGYNEQFF
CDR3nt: TGCAGTGCCCCTACCAAGGTGGCTAAGTTTGGCTACAATGAGCAGTTCTTC

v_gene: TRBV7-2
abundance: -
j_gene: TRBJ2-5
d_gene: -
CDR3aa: CASSPSLRRQETQYF
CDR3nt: TGTGCCAGCAGCCCCAGCCTCCGGCGGCAAGAGACCCAGTACTTC

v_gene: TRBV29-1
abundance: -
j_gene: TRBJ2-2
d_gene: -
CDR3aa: CSVQDSGNTGELFF
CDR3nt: TGCAGCGTCCAGGACAGTGGAAACACCGGGGAGCTGTTTTTT

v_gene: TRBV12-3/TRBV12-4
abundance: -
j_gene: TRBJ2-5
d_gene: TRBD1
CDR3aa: CASSLPMGTGRTETQYF
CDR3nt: TGTGCCAGCAGTTTACCCATGGGGACAGGGAGGACAGAGACCCAGTACTTC

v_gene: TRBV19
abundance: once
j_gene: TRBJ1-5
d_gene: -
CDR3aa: CASSRFMGQGQPQHF
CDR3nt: TGTGCCAGTAGTCGCTTTATGGGGCAAGGACAGCCCCAGCATTTT

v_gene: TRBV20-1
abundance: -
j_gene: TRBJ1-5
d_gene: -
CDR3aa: CSAKGEQYNQPQHF
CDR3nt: TGCAGTGCCAAGGGAGAACAGTATAATCAGCCCCAGCATTTT

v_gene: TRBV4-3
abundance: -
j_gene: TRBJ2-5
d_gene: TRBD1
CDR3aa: CASSQGTGDQETQYF
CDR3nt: TGCGCCAGCAGCCAAGGGACAGGGGACCAAGAGACCCAGTACTTC